A selection of T cell receptor beta chains follows, all from one sample in a study of T cell responses to AZD1222 COVID-19 vaccine. Libraries were prepared by immunoSEQ multiplex PCR; TCRdb keeps only in-frame clonotypes and omits some of them. The sample gives about 160,000 clones, around 93% of which show up once; less than 5.5% is in the top ten. The material was peripheral blood, obtained on day 0 of AZD1222 vaccination. The receptor set was obtained from an adult in good health. Each CDR3 is given with its conserved first and last residue. The D gene is left open where the match is weak. Size is stated for part of the rows, as once, few or many counts, or as a class when the clone is expanded.

D: .; J: TRBJ2-1; size: .; V: TRBV21-1; DNA: TGTGCCAGCAGACCCTACAATGAGCAGTTCTTC; CDR3: CASRPYNEQFF
D: TRBD2; J: TRBJ2-7; size: .; V: TRBV11-2; DNA: TGTGCCAGCAGCCCCTTAGCGGGAGTCCCCTACGAGCAGTACTTC; CDR3: CASSPLAGVPYEQYF
D: TRBD2; J: TRBJ2-3; size: .; V: TRBV7-9; DNA: TGTGCCAGCAGCTTAAGACTAGCGGGAGGCACAGATACGCAGTATTTT; CDR3: CASSLRLAGGTDTQYF
D: TRBD1; J: TRBJ1-1; size: few; V: TRBV4-1; DNA: TGCGCCAGCAGCCCTCTCCCGGGACAGGGGTTCGGGACTGAAGCTTTCTTT; CDR3: CASSPLPGQGFGTEAFF
D: .; J: TRBJ2-3; size: .; V: TRBV29-1; DNA: TGCAGTGGACTGCTTGTTACGCAGTATTTT; CDR3: CSGLLVTQYF
D: .; J: TRBJ2-6; size: .; V: TRBV19; DNA: TGTGCCAGTAGTATAGTGAGGAGGGGTCCCCCTGGGGCCAACGTCCTGACTTTC; CDR3: CASSIVRRGPPGANVLTF
D: TRBD1; J: TRBJ2-5; size: .; V: TRBV28; DNA: TGTGCCAGCAGTGTTCCGGGACAGGGGGCAGGAGAGACCCAGTACTTC; CDR3: CASSVPGQGAGETQYF
D: .; J: TRBJ1-3; size: .; V: TRBV30; DNA: TGTGCCTGGAGTGCCGGAAACACCATATATTTT; CDR3: CAWSAGNTIYF
D: .; J: TRBJ1-2; size: .; V: TRBV3-1/TRBV3-2; DNA: TGTGCCAGCAGCCATTTCGGGCCGGGGTCTGGCTACACCTTC; CDR3: CASSHFGPGSGYTF
D: .; J: TRBJ2-5; size: .; V: TRBV30; DNA: TGTGCCTGGATTCCTACAGGGAAAGAGACCCAGTACTTC; CDR3: CAWIPTGKETQYF
D: TRBD1; J: TRBJ2-3; size: .; V: TRBV6-5; DNA: TGTGCCAGCAGTTGGACAGGATCTATGAGGGATACGCAGTATTTT; CDR3: CASSWTGSMRDTQYF
D: .; J: TRBJ2-7; size: .; V: TRBV28; DNA: TGTGCCAGCAGTTTCGGGGGCCCAGGGGGGTTAGGGTTAGAGCAGTACTTC; CDR3: CASSFGGPGGLGLEQYF
D: TRBD1; J: TRBJ2-7; size: once; V: TRBV11-2; DNA: TGTGCCAGCAGCTTCACAGGGGCTTTGGACGAGCAGTACTTC; CDR3: CASSFTGALDEQYF
D: .; J: TRBJ1-1; size: .; V: TRBV11-3; DNA: TGTGCCAGCAGCCCCCGACTTTCGGAAGCTTTCTTT; CDR3: CASSPRLSEAFF
D: .; J: TRBJ2-2; size: few; V: TRBV9; DNA: TGTGCCAGCAGCGTAGATAGGGGCGGGGCGAACACCGGGGAGCTGTTTTTT; CDR3: CASSVDRGGANTGELFF
D: .; J: TRBJ2-3; size: .; V: TRBV30; DNA: TGTGCCTGGAGCCTGCCAGAGCGGTCAAATACGCAGTATTTT; CDR3: CAWSLPERSNTQYF
D: TRBD2; J: TRBJ2-1; size: .; V: TRBV2; DNA: TGTGCCAGCAGTGATGGACTAGCGGGAGTAGGGGTCTACAATGAGCAGTTCTTC; CDR3: CASSDGLAGVGVYNEQFF
D: .; J: TRBJ1-6; size: .; V: TRBV28; DNA: TGTGCCAGCAGTTTAGGGAGGGGTAACCACTTT; CDR3: CASSLGRGNHF
D: .; J: TRBJ1-1; size: few; V: TRBV4-1; DNA: TGCGCCAGCAGCCATATAACGGGGAACACTGAAGCTTTCTTT; CDR3: CASSHITGNTEAFF
D: TRBD1; J: TRBJ1-5; size: .; V: TRBV6-2/TRBV6-3; DNA: TGTGCCAGCAGTCCCCGACAGGGCGCGAATCAGCCCCAGCATTTT; CDR3: CASSPRQGANQPQHF
D: TRBD1; J: TRBJ1-6; size: .; V: TRBV14; DNA: TGTGCCAGCAGCCAAGAAGGGGCGACAGGGGTAAATTCACCCCTCCACTTT; CDR3: CASSQEGATGVNSPLHF
D: .; J: TRBJ2-7; size: .; V: TRBV5-6; DNA: TGTGCCAGCAGCTCCCTTTTGGTAGCTAAGGGAGCTTACGAGCAGTACTTC; CDR3: CASSSLLVAKGAYEQYF
D: TRBD2; J: TRBJ2-3; size: .; V: TRBV9; DNA: TGTGCCAGCAGCTTTACCGGGACTAGCTTCACAGATACGCAGTATTTT; CDR3: CASSFTGTSFTDTQYF
D: .; J: TRBJ2-1; size: .; V: TRBV29-1; DNA: TGCAGCGGTGGACAGCGATCCTACAATGAGCAGTTCTTC; CDR3: CSGGQRSYNEQFF
D: TRBD1; J: TRBJ1-1; size: .; V: TRBV18; DNA: TGTGCCAGCTCACCCGGGACAGGGGACACTGAAGCTTTCTTT; CDR3: CASSPGTGDTEAFF
D: .; J: TRBJ2-5; size: .; V: TRBV3-1/TRBV3-2; DNA: TGTGCCAGCAGCCTACGACAGAGTCAAGAGACCCAGTACTTC; CDR3: CASSLRQSQETQYF
D: TRBD1; J: TRBJ2-3; size: .; V: TRBV7-3; DNA: TGTGCCAGCAGCTGTACAGGGGGCGTTTGCACAGATACGCAGTATTTT; CDR3: CASSCTGGVCTDTQYF
D: TRBD1; J: TRBJ2-7; size: .; V: TRBV4-2; DNA: TGTGCCAGCAGCCCCTACCGGGACAGCTCCTACGAGCAGTACTTC; CDR3: CASSPYRDSSYEQYF
D: TRBD1; J: TRBJ2-7; size: .; V: TRBV18; DNA: TGTGCCAGCTCACGACGGACAGGGGACGACGAGCAGTACTTC; CDR3: CASSRRTGDDEQYF
D: TRBD1; J: TRBJ1-5; size: .; V: TRBV27; DNA: TGTGCCAGCAGTCAAGTCCGAGGGGGCAGAGGGGATCAGCCCCAGCATTTT; CDR3: CASSQVRGGRGDQPQHF
D: .; J: TRBJ1-2; size: .; V: TRBV2; DNA: TGTGCCAGCAGTATCTATGGCTACACCTTC; CDR3: CASSIYGYTF
D: TRBD1; J: TRBJ2-2; size: .; V: TRBV6-5; DNA: TGTGCCAGCACCACCGGGACAGATTTTTCCGGGGAGCTGTTTTTT; CDR3: CASTTGTDFSGELFF
D: TRBD1; J: TRBJ2-7; size: .; V: TRBV28; DNA: TGTGCCACCGCGACCCTCCGACAGGGGGCATCCAACGAGCAGTACTTC; CDR3: CATATLRQGASNEQYF